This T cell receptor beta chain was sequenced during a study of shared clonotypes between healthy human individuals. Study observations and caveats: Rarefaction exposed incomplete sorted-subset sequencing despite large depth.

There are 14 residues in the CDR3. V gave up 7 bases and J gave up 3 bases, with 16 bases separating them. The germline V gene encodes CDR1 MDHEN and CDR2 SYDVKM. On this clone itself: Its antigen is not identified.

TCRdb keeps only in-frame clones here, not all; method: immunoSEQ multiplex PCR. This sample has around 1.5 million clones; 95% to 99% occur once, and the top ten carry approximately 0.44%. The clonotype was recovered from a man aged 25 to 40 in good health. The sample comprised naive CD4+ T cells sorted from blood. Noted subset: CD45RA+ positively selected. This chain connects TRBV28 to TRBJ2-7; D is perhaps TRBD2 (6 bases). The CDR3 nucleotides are TGTGCCAGCACCTCGGGACTTCTCTTCTACGAGCAGTACTTC. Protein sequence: CASTSGLLFYEQYF.